This TCR beta chain was retrieved from a study of T cell clonotyping in hematopoietic cell transplantation. Overall study results and limits: Few recipient clonotypes overlapped donors; over 97% were de novo at given depth.

This clone is a singleton in its sample. The antigen is unknown. Generated by immunoSEQ multiplex PCR, the TCRdb table keeps only in-frame clones and is missing some. The sample lists roughly 27,000 clones; 90% to 97% were seen once. Trimming stripped 0 bases from V and 1 base from J, with 4 bases between. The CDR3 is 13 amino acids. CDR1 is SQVTM and CDR2 is ANQGSEA in the germline V gene. This chain links TRBV29-1 with TRBJ1-5; D remains unclear. The sequencing sample was made of peripheral blood mononuclear cells. The sequence came from a man aged 45-65 years in good health. Some clones in this sample may be carry-over from other donors' samples. The CDR3 here is CSVEENSNQPQHF. CDR3 in DNA: TGCAGCGTTGAAGAGAACAGCAATCAGCCCCAGCATTTT.